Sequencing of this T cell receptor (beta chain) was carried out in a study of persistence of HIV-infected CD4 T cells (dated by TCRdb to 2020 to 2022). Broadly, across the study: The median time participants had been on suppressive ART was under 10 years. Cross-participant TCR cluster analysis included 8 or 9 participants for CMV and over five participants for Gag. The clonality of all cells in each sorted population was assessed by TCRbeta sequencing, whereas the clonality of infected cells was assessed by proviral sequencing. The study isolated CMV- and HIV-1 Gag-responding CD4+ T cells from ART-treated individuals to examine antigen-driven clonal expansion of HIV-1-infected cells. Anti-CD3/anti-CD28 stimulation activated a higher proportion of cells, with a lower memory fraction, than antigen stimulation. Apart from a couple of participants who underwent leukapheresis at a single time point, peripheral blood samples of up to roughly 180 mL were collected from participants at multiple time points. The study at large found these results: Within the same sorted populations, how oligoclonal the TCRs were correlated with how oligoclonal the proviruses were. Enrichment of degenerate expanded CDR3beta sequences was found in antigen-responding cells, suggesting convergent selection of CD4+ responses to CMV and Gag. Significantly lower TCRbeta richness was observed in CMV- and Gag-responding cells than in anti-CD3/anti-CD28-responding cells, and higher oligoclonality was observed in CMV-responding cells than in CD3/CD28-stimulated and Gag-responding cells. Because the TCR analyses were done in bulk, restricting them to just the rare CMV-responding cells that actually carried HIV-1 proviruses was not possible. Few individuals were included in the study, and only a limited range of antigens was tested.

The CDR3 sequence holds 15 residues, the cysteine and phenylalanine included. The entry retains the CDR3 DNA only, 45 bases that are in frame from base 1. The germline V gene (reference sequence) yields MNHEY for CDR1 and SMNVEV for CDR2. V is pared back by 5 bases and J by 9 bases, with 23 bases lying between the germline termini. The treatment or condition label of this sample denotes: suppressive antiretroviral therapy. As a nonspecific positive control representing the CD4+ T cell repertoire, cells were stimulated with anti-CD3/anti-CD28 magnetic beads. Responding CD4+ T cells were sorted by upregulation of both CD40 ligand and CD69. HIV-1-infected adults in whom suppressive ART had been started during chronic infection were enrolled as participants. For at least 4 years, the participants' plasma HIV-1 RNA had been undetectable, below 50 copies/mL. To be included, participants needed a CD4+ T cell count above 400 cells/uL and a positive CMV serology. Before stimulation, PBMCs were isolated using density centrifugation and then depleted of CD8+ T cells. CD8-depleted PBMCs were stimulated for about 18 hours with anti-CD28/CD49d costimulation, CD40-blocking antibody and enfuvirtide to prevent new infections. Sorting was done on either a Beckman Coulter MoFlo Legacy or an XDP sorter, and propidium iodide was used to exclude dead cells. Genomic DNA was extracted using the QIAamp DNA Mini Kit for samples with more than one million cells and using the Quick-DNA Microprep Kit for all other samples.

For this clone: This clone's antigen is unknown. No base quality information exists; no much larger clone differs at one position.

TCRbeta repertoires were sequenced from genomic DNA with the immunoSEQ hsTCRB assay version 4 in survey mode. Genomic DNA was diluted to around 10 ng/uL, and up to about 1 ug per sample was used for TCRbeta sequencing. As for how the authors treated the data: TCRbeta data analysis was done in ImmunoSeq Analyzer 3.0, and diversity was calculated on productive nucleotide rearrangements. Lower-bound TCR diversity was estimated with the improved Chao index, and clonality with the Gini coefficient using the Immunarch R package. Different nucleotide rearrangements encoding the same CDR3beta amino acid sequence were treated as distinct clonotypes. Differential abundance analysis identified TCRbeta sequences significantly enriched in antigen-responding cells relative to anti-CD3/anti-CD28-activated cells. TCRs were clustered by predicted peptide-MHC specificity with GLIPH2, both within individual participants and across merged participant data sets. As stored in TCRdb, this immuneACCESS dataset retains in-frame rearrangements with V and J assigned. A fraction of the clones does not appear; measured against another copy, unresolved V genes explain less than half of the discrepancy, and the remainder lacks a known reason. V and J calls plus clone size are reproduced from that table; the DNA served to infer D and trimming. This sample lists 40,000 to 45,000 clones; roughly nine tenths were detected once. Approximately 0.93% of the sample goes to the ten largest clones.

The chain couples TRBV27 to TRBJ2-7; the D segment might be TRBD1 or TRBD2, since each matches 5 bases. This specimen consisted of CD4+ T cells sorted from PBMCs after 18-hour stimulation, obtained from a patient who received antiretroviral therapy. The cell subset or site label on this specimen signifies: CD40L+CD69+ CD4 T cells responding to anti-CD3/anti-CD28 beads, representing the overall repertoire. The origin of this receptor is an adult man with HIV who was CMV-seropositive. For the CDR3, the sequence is CASSLSGGPLRGQYF. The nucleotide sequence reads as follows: TGTGCCAGCAGTCTAAGTGGGGGTCCCCTACGTGGGCAGTACTTC.